This TCR beta chain was captured by sequencing in a study of blood T cell repertoires in COVID-19. Overall study: Samples of COVID-19 (acute and convalescent) were obtained from the United States, Italy and Spain. PBMCs, B-cell-depleted T cells, or T cells were the source of the cDNA or gDNA that made up the material.

Germline-derived CDR1 and CDR2 are SGHRS and YFSETQ. The junction had 6 bases not matched to a gene; V was cut back by 0 bases and J by 4 bases. The CDR3 loop spans 15 amino acids. In the original processing: Nucleated cell counts were estimated from reference gene primer amplification. Profiling relied on immunoSEQ multiplex PCR, and the TCRdb table lists in-frame clones only, not all of them. V and J calls and clone size are copied from that table; D and trimming were computed from the DNA. The sample comprises roughly 250,000 clones, around three quarters of which are singletons, and over 3% rests with the top ten.

Sequencing input: peripheral blood. This clonotype originated in a woman of 80 years or more with acute or convalescent COVID-19. The chain has TRBV5-1 and TRBJ2-7, with 8 bases fitting TRBD2. CDR3 sequence: CASSLDTGGAYEQYF. Written as DNA, the CDR3 is TGCGCCAGCAGCTTGGATACGGGAGGGGCGTACGAGCAGTACTTC.